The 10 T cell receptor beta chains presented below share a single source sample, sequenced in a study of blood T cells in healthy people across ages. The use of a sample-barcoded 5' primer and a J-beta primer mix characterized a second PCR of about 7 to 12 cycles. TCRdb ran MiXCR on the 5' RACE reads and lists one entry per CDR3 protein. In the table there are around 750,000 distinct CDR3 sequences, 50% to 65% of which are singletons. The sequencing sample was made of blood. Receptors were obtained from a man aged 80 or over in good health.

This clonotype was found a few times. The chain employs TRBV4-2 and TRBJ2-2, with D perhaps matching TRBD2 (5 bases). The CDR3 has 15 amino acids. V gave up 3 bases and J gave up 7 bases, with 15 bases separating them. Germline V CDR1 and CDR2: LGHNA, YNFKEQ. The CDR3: CASSQVWETVGELFF. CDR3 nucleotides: TGTGCCAGCAGCCAGGTGTGGGAGACGGTCGGGGAGCTGTTTTTT.

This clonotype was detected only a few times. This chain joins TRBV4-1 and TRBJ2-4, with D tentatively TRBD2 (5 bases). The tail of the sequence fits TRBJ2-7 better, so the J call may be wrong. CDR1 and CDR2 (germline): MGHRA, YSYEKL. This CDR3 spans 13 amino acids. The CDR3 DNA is TGCGCCAGCAGCCAAACCGGGAACTACGAGCAGTACTTC. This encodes CASSQTGNYEQYF.

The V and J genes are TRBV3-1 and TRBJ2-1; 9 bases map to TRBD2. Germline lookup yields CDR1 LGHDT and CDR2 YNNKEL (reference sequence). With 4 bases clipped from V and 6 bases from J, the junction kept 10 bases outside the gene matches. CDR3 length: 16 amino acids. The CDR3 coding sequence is TGTGCCAGCAGCCCTCGTCAGGGACTAGCATCCAATGAGCAGTTCTTC. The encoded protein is CASSPRQGLASNEQFF.

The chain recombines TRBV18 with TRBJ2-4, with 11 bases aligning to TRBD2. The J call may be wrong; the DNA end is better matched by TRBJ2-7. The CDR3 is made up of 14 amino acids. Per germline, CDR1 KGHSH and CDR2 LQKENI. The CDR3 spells CASSETSGKYEQYF. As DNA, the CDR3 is TGTGCCAGCTCAGAGACTAGCGGGAAGTACGAGCAGTACTTC.

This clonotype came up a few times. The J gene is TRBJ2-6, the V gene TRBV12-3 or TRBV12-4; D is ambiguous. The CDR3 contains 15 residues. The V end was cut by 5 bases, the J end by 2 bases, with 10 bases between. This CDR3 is CASSRTIPGANVLTF. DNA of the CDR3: TGTGCCAGCAGTAGAACCATCCCTGGGGCCAACGTCCTGACTTTC.

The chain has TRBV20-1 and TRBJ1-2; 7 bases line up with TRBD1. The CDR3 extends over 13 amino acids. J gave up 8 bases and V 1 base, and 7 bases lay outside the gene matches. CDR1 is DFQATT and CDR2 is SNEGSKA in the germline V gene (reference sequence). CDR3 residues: CSARALGGQGYTF. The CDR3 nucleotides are TGCAGTGCTAGAGCGCTAGGGGGCCAGGGCTACACCTTC.

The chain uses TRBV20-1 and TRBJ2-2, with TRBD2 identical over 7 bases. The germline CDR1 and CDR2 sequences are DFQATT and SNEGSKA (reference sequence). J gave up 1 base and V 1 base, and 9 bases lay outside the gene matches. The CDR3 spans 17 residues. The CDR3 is CSARVLSGGLNTGELFF. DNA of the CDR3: TGCAGTGCTAGAGTGCTATCGGGAGGTCTGAACACCGGGGAGCTGTTTTTT.

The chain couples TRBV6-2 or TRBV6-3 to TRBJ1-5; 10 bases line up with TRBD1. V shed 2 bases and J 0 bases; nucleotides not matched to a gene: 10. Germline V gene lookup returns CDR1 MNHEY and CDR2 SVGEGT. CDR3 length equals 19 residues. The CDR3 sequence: CASSYPGTGAVYSNQPQHF. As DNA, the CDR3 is TGTGCCAGCAGTTACCCCGGGACAGGGGCAGTCTATAGCAATCAGCCCCAGCATTTT.

The CDR3 nucleotides read TGCAGCCCGGACAGGATCGATAGCAATCAGCCCCAGCATTTT. This codes for CSPDRIDSNQPQHF. The chain combines TRBV29-1 with TRBJ1-5; 7 bases are a match to TRBD1. This CDR3 contains 14 residues. V gave up 8 bases and J gave up 0 bases; unmatched junction bases: 7. Germline V gene sequence: CDR1 SQVTM, CDR2 ANQGSEA.

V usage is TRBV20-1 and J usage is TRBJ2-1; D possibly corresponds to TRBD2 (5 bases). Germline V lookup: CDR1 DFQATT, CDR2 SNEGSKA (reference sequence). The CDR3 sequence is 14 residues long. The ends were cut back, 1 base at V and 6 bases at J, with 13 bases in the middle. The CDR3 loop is CSARVIGLPNEQFF. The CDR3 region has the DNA TGCAGTGCTAGAGTTATAGGACTCCCCAATGAGCAGTTCTTC.